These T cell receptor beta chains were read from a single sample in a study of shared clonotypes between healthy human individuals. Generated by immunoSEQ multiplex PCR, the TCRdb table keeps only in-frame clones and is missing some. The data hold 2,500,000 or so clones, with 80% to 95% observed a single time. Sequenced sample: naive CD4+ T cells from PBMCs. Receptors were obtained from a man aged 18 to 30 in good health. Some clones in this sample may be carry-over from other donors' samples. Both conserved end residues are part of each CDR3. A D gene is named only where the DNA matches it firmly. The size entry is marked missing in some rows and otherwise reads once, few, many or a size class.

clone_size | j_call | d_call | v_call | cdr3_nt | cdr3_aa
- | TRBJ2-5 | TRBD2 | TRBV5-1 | TGCGCCAGCAGCTGGGGACTAGCGGGAAGGAGGGAGACCCAGTACTTC | CASSWGLAGRRETQYF
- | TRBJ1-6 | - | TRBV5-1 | TGCGCCAGCAGCATCGACCTGAATTCACCCCTCCACTTT | CASSIDLNSPLHF
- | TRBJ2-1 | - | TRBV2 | TGTGCCAGCAGTGAACAAGGGGCGCGGGGCAATGAGCAGTTCTTC | CASSEQGARGNEQFF
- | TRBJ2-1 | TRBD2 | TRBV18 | TGTGCCAGCTCACAAATGATGGGGGGGAGTTACAATGAGCAGTTCTTC | CASSQMMGGSYNEQFF
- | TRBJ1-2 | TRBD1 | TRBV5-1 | TGCGCCAGCAGCCCGGACAGGGGGATATATGGCTACACCTTC | CASSPDRGIYGYTF
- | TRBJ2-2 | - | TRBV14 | TGTGCCAGCAGCCAAGTGCGCCCTCAGCGGACCGGGGAGCTGTTTTTT | CASSQVRPQRTGELFF
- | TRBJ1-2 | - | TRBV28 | TGTGCCAGCAGTCTCGAGATAGGACTCCCTGGCTACACCTTC | CASSLEIGLPGYTF
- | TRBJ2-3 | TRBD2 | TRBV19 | TGTGCCAGTATGTCAGGGACTAGCGGGACACATACGCAGTATTTT | CASMSGTSGTHTQYF
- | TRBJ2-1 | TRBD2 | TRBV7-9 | TGTGCCAGCAGCCAGAGCGGGAGTCAATACAATGAGCAGTTCTTC | CASSQSGSQYNEQFF
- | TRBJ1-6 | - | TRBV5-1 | TGCGCCAGCAGCTTTAGGTCCGATTCACCCCTCCACTTT | CASSFRSDSPLHF
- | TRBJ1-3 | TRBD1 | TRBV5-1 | TGCGCCAGCAGCCCGGGACAGCTCTCTGGAAACACCATATATTTT | CASSPGQLSGNTIYF
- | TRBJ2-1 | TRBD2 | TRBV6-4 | TGTGCCAGCAGTGACCAAACTAGCGGGAAAAGGGGCGAGCAGTTCTTC | CASSDQTSGKRGEQFF
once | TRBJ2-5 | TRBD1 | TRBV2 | TGTGCCGGATCTACGGACAGGTGGGCAGAGACCCAGTACTTC | CAGSTDRWAETQYF
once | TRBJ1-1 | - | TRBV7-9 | TGTGCCAGCATCAACGACAGATACACTGAAGCTTTCTTT | CASINDRYTEAFF
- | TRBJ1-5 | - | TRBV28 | TGTGCCAGCAGTTTAGGAGGTGGAAATCAGCCCCAGCATTTT | CASSLGGGNQPQHF
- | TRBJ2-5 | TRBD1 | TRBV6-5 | TGTGCCAGCAGCCGAAAGGGGGACAGGGGCGAGACCCAGTACTTC | CASSRKGDRGETQYF
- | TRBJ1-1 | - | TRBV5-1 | TGCGCCAGCAGCTACCGTCCGAACACTGAAGCTTTCTTT | CASSYRPNTEAFF
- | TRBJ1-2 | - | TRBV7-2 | TGTGCCAGCAGCTTCGACAGAGGGGCGCGAGGCTATGGCTACACCTTC | CASSFDRGARGYGYTF
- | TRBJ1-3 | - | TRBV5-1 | TGCGCCAGCAGCTTGGCCTTCCGGGACTCTGGAAACACCATATATTTT | CASSLAFRDSGNTIYF
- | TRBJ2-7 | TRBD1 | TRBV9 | TGTGCCAGCAGCGCGAAAACAGGGGGCGGCGAGCAGTACTTC | CASSAKTGGGEQYF
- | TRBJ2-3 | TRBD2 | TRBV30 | TGTGCCTGGAGTGTAGATGGGAGGGCCCCGATGAGCACAGATACGCAGTATTTT | CAWSVDGRAPMSTDTQYF
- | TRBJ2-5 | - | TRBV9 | TGTGCCAGCAGCGTATCATCCACAGCTACTCAAGAGACCCAGTACTTC | CASSVSSTATQETQYF
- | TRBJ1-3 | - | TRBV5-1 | TGCGCCAGCAGCCGACCACACACCGACAGAAGCTCTGGAAACACCATATATTTT | CASSRPHTDRSSGNTIYF
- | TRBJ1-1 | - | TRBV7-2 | TGTGCCAGCAGCTCGCAGCAGGGGTGGGGCACTGAAGCTTTCTTT | CASSSQQGWGTEAFF
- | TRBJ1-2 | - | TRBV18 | TGTGCCAGCTCACCACAGGGGGGATCGCATGGCTACACCTTC | CASSPQGGSHGYTF
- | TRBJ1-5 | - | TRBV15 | TGTGCCACCAGCAGAGGACCGAAGAATCAGCCCCAGCATTTT | CATSRGPKNQPQHF
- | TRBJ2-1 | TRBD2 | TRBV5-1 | TGCGCCAGCAGCCCGGGGACTAGCGGTACGTACAATGAGCAGTTCTTC | CASSPGTSGTYNEQFF
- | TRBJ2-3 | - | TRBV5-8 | TGTGCCAGCAACTTTTTGGCCGGCACAGATACGCAGTATTTT | CASNFLAGTDTQYF
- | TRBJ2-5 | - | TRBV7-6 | TGTGCCAGCAGCTTAATCCGTGACTTTCAAGAGACCCAGTACTTC | CASSLIRDFQETQYF
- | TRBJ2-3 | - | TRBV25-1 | TGTGCCAGCAGCCCCGGGGCAGCCGATACGCAGTATTTT | CASSPGAADTQYF
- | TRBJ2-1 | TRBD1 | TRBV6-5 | TGTGCCAGCAGTCGAACAGGGGAAGACATAAGGGAGTTCTTC | CASSRTGEDIREFF
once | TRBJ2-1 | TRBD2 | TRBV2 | TGTGCCAGCAGTGAAGTGGTAGCGGGAAGTGAGCAGTTCTTC | CASSEVVAGSEQFF
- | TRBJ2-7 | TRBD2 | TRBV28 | TGTGCCAGCTTTTCGGGAGGAACCTACGAGCAGTACTTC | CASFSGGTYEQYF
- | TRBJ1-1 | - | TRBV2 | TGTGCCAGCAGCGAACAGGGTTTGTCTGAAGCTTTCTTT | CASSEQGLSEAFF
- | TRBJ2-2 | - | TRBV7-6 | TGTGCCAGCAGCTTCGGGGGCAGGAACACCGGGGAGCTGTTTTTT | CASSFGGRNTGELFF
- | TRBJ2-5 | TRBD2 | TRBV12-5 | TGTGCTAGTGCCTCCTCGGGACTAGGAAAAGAGACCCAGTACTTC | CASASSGLGKETQYF
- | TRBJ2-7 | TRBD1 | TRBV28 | TGTGCCAGCAGTTTATCCGGGACAGGGCCCTACGAGCAGTACTTC | CASSLSGTGPYEQYF
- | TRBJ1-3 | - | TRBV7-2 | TGTGCCAGCAGCTCTAGGACAAGCTCTGGAAACACCATATATTTT | CASSSRTSSGNTIYF
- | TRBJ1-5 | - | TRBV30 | TGTGCCTGGAGTGGGGGGGGTCAGCCCCAGCATTTT | CAWSGGGQPQHF
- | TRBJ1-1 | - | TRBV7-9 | TGTGCCAGCACTAGGGAGAACACTGAAGCTTTCTTT | CASTRENTEAFF
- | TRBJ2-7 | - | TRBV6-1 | TGTGCCAGCAGTGGTATGCCGACTCGAGAGCAGTACTTC | CASSGMPTREQYF